The clone carrying this T cell receptor (beta chain) was seen many times. Both TRBC1 and TRBC2 were covered by a beta constant-region primer of two equimolar oligonucleotides. Ligated cDNA was amplified by four rounds of PCR with nested alpha and beta constant-region primers and SP2. MiXCR was run by TCRdb on the UMI-ligation and nested PCR reads, yielding one entry per CDR3 protein. The sample has tens of thousands of distinct CDR3 sequences, about 10% seen once. The sample originates from a study of naive and memory T cell subsets. The trim removed 4 bases at V and 4 bases at J, leaving 6 bases unmatched. Germline lookup yields CDR1 SQVTM and CDR2 ANQGSEA. The CDR3 has 13 residues.

The source of this sequence is a human donor in good health. The sample was naive CD8+ T cells from blood. The J gene is TRBJ2-7, the V gene TRBV29-1; 8 bases map to TRBD2. The CDR3 protein is CSVVAAGGYEQYF. The CDR3 DNA is TGCAGCGTTGTTGCGGCGGGAGGATACGAGCAGTACTTC.